This TCR beta chain emerged from a study of blood T cell repertoires in COVID-19. Across the whole study: The study drew acute and convalescent COVID-19 samples from the United States, Italy and Spain.

As concerns this clone: Different DNA sequences within this sample yield the same CDR3.

Methods used by the authors: How many nucleated cells were present was estimated from reference gene primer amplification. TCRdb's copy holds only in-frame clones and misses some; the assay was immunoSEQ multiplex PCR. The V and J calls and clone size were taken over from that table, and D and trimming were inferred from the DNA. The data show 84,000 or so clones, just under 80% seen once. Sequencing was carried out using peripheral blood. This receptor was obtained from a man aged 60 to 75 with COVID-19, enrolled during active disease.

This chain's CDR3 is CARCLGGGGRALPGYF. DNA for the CDR3: TGTGCCCGCTGCTTGGGTGGGGGGGGGAGGGCCCTCCCTGGGTATTTT. V is TRBV5-5 and J is TRBJ2-3, with TRBD2 matching 7 bases. The CDR3 sequence is 16 residues long. CDR1 is SGHKS and CDR2 is YYEKEE in the germline V gene (reference sequence). Losses at the gene ends were 10 bases for V and 14 bases for J; bases not matched to a gene: 28.